This note documents a single T cell receptor (beta chain) sequence. This record comes from a study of T-cell memory formation after mild COVID-19. V lost 5 bases and J lost 5, with 13 bases in between. This CDR3 contains 13 residues. From germline, CDR1 is MNHNY and CDR2 SVGAGI (reference sequence). A single record per CDR3 protein comes from TCRdb applying MiXCR to the 5' RACE reads. Here the sample spans 200,000 to 300,000 distinct CDR3 sequences, around 17% being singletons. Sample: PBMCs or a T cell subset sorted from them (not recorded which). This clonotype originated in a man aged 18 to 35 who had mild COVID-19 (a few samples of this study predate the infection). Cell type and time point are not known. The chain recombines TRBV6-6 with TRBJ2-7, with D perhaps TRBD1 or TRBD2 (5 bases each). CDR3 residues: CASSRDVVNEQYF. DNA of the CDR3: TGTGCCAGCAGTCGGGACGTAGTGAACGAGCAGTACTTC.